This T cell receptor (beta chain) was obtained from a study of T cell repertoires in cytomegalovirus infection. Overall study context: Used in the study were CMV epitopes, some recently identified and HLA-C-restricted, others well-studied and HLA-B-restricted.

Study outcomes and limitations: Carriers of CMV and the relevant HLA type were discriminated by public TCR beta frequency.

TCRdb called the reads again in MiXCR, with one record for every CDR3 protein. The sample consists of around 540,000 distinct CDR3 sequences, 33% of them appearing once. This clonotype was recorded a few times. What it recognizes is unknown. Material: cultured PBMCs, obtained from culture after CMV antigen stimulation. This TCR came from a human donor in good health (CMV status not recorded). Some clones in this sample may be carry-over from other donors' samples.

For the CDR3, the DNA is TGCAGTGCCACGGAGACAAATTTCAATCAGCCCCAGCATTTT. Translated, it gives CSATETNFNQPQHF. The chain couples TRBV20-1 to TRBJ1-5, with unresolved D. Germline V gene data show CDR1 as DFQATT and CDR2 as SNEGSKA (reference sequence). V was cut by 6 bases and J by 3 bases, with 15 bases left in between. The CDR3 covers 14 residues.